These 3 T cell receptor beta chains originate from one sample sequenced in a study of T cell responses to AZD1222 COVID-19 vaccine. Method: immunoSEQ multiplex PCR; TCRdb's copy keeps in-frame clones and lacks some. The sample contains some 91,000 clones, roughly 89% of which appear only once. Sequenced material: peripheral blood, taken on day 0 of AZD1222 vaccination. These receptors came from an adult in good health.

This chain uses TRBV30 with TRBJ2-7; D not certain. Germline CDR1 and CDR2: GTSNPN and SVGIG (reference sequence). This CDR3 spans 14 amino acids. V was clipped by 0 bases and J by 7 bases, with 16 bases between them. The CDR3 loop is CAWSVPGSLVEQYF. Written as DNA, the CDR3 is TGTGCCTGGAGTGTACCGGGTAGCTTGGTTGAGCAGTACTTC. Drawing the rest from reference TRBV30 and TRBJ2-7, the complete variable domain is SQTIHQWPATLVQPVGSPLSLECTVEGTSNPNLYWYRQAAGRGLQLLFYSVGIGQISSEVPQNLSASRPQDRQFILSSKKLLLSDSGFYLCAWSVPGSLVEQYFGPGTRLTVT.

This clone has a handful of counts. The gene calls are TRBV6-5 and TRBJ1-1; D is undetermined. The CDR3 totals 14 residues. Germline V CDR1 and CDR2: MNHEY, SVGAGI. The V and J ends lost 1 base and 0 bases respectively, with 6 bases between them. CDR3 sequence: CASSYYSLNTEAFF. CDR3 nucleotide sequence: TGTGCCAGCAGTTACTACTCCCTGAACACTGAAGCTTTCTTT.

The chain combines TRBV6-5 with TRBJ2-1, with TRBD2 as a possible D gene (6 bases). Trimming left V 6 bases short and J 16 bases short, with 16 bases between. This CDR3 comprises 11 residues. Per germline, CDR1 MNHEY and CDR2 SVGAGI. In nucleotides, the CDR3 is TGTGCCAGCAGCCCCGAGGTAGCGGTCTTCTTC. This encodes CASSPEVAVFF.